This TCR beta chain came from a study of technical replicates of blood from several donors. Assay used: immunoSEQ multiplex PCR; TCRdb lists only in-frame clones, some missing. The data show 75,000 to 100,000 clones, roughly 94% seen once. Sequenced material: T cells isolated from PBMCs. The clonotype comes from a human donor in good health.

CDR3 residues: CASSPGILAGVGETQYF. CDR3 sequence (DNA): TGTGCCAGCAGTCCCGGAATACTAGCGGGAGTTGGTGAGACCCAGTACTTC. V usage is TRBV27 and J usage is TRBJ2-5; TRBD2 matches at 11 bases. This CDR3 contains 17 residues. The junction had 13 bases not matched to a gene; V was cut back by 5 bases and J by 5 bases. Per the germline V gene, CDR1 is MNHEY and CDR2 is SMNVEV (reference sequence).